This TCR beta chain was recovered during a study of T cell repertoires in cytomegalovirus infection. About the research overall: It can be stated that public TCR beta signatures indicated CMV infection as well as a matching HLA type. Whole-study results and caveats: Dominating the ex vivo response were HLA-C-restricted CMV-specific TCR beta clonotypes. CMV carriers with the relevant HLA were identified by cumulative public TCR beta family frequency.

This CDR3 spans 14 amino acids. Germline V lookup: CDR1 KGHSH, CDR2 LQKENI. Between the trimmed V and J ends, which lost 2 bases and 4 bases, there was a span of 11 bases. Of note for this clonotype: Its specificity is not known. The CDR3 does not end in the conserved phenylalanine or tryptophan, so this is likely a read error.

Each CDR3 protein is one row after TCRdb ran MiXCR on the reads. Among hundreds of thousands of distinct CDR3 sequences, over 7.5% were seen once, and the ten largest hold about 3.9%. Sequenced input: PBMCs. The origin of this receptor is a human donor in good health (CMV status not recorded). Some clones in this sample may be carry-over from other donors' samples. V gene TRBV18 combines with J gene TRBJ1-2; D gene unclear. CDR3 DNA sequence: TGTGCCAGCTCACCAGCCCAAGATATCTATGGCTACACCTCC. This gives the protein CASSPAQDIYGYTS.